These T cell receptor beta chains were read from a single sample in a study of PD-1 blockade in classical Hodgkin lymphoma. The data were produced by immunoSEQ multiplex PCR, yet TCRdb's version contains in-frame clones alone and is incomplete. The table includes about 97,000 clones, roughly 83% detected once. The input for sequencing was peripheral blood mononuclear cells (PBMCs), taken at baseline. These TCRs come from a human donor with classical Hodgkin lymphoma. The conserved cysteine and the conserved F or W are not part of the CDR3 here. The order of the fields is J gene, V gene, CDR3 protein.

J gene: TRBJ2-2; V gene: TRBV7-9; CDR3 protein: ASSPGGIRELF
J gene: TRBJ1-2; V gene: TRBV29-1; CDR3 protein: SVGDRGGYGYT
J gene: TRBJ2-5; V gene: TRBV18; CDR3 protein: ASSPDEVVGETQY
J gene: TRBJ2-3; V gene: TRBV5-1; CDR3 protein: ASSPGGAGTDTQY
J gene: TRBJ2-7; V gene: TRBV29-1; CDR3 protein: SVQEVYEQY
J gene: TRBJ2-3; V gene: TRBV11-3; CDR3 protein: ASSSGTSGSTDTQY
J gene: TRBJ2-7; V gene: TRBV7-2; CDR3 protein: ASNSPRQGILEQY
J gene: TRBJ1-2; V gene: TRBV28; CDR3 protein: ASSFGGAYT
J gene: TRBJ2-2; V gene: TRBV6-5; CDR3 protein: ASSFKREYTGELF
J gene: TRBJ1-1; V gene: TRBV11-2; CDR3 protein: ASSLTPGLGRAF
J gene: TRBJ1-1; V gene: TRBV6-1; CDR3 protein: ASSDRTNTEAF
J gene: TRBJ2-7; V gene: TRBV5-1; CDR3 protein: ASSDLAGRYEQY
J gene: TRBJ1-5; V gene: TRBV5-6; CDR3 protein: ASSMGYSNQPQH
J gene: TRBJ1-2; V gene: TRBV6-6; CDR3 protein: ASSYSWNYGYT
J gene: TRBJ1-1; V gene: TRBV18; CDR3 protein: ASSPDRVFTEAF
J gene: TRBJ2-7; V gene: TRBV5-4; CDR3 protein: ASSLGEPGEQY
J gene: TRBJ2-3; V gene: TRBV7-2; CDR3 protein: ASSRKTGTDTQY
J gene: TRBJ2-1; V gene: TRBV5-6; CDR3 protein: ASRDPSGDNEQF
J gene: TRBJ1-5; V gene: TRBV29-1; CDR3 protein: SVRDGGNQPQH
J gene: TRBJ2-7; V gene: TRBV19; CDR3 protein: ASSIAGVRASYEQY
J gene: TRBJ1-5; V gene: TRBV15; CDR3 protein: ATSPGPYSNQPQH
J gene: TRBJ2-5; V gene: TRBV11-3; CDR3 protein: ASSLGVRETQY
J gene: TRBJ2-7; V gene: TRBV19; CDR3 protein: ASSIPGSQQY
J gene: TRBJ1-2; V gene: TRBV28; CDR3 protein: ASSLADRTYGYT
J gene: TRBJ2-2; V gene: TRBV5-1; CDR3 protein: ASSLEGPVTGELF
J gene: TRBJ2-7; V gene: TRBV5-1; CDR3 protein: ASSLRDGIRSSYEQY
J gene: TRBJ1-4; V gene: TRBV11-2; CDR3 protein: ASSLSGQTNEKLF
J gene: TRBJ2-7; V gene: TRBV5-4; CDR3 protein: ASSLGAGAREQY
J gene: TRBJ1-1; V gene: TRBV18; CDR3 protein: ASSPWPNTEAF
J gene: TRBJ1-1; V gene: TRBV5-4; CDR3 protein: ASSWIQGVNTEAF
J gene: TRBJ1-2; V gene: TRBV4-2; CDR3 protein: ASSPKAEYGYT
J gene: TRBJ2-3; V gene: TRBV5-4; CDR3 protein: ASSQVMTSGSGVPDTQY
J gene: TRBJ2-3; V gene: TRBV10-3; CDR3 protein: AISEGGPDTQY
J gene: TRBJ2-5; V gene: TRBV19; CDR3 protein: ASSLGGGLQETQY
J gene: TRBJ2-7; V gene: TRBV10-3; CDR3 protein: AIRDILYEQY
J gene: TRBJ1-1; V gene: TRBV7-2; CDR3 protein: ASSPVGGGGTEAF
J gene: TRBJ1-1; V gene: TRBV20-1; CDR3 protein: SGREYTEAF
J gene: TRBJ2-7; V gene: TRBV6-5; CDR3 protein: ASTFRLAETYEQY
J gene: TRBJ2-7; V gene: TRBV2; CDR3 protein: ASPGLSGDYEQY
J gene: TRBJ1-1; V gene: TRBV10-1; CDR3 protein: ASGRGTAGTEAF
J gene: TRBJ2-7; V gene: TRBV5-1; CDR3 protein: ASSLAGFLEQY
J gene: TRBJ2-3; V gene: TRBV2; CDR3 protein: ASSVLAGGAQDTQY
J gene: TRBJ1-1; V gene: TRBV6-1; CDR3 protein: ASSVGRENTEAF
J gene: TRBJ2-1; V gene: TRBV5-1; CDR3 protein: ASSLASLNEQF
J gene: TRBJ1-1; V gene: TRBV20-1; CDR3 protein: SASFTEAF
J gene: TRBJ1-2; V gene: TRBV10-3; CDR3 protein: AISRDRGQGGYT
J gene: TRBJ2-2; V gene: TRBV7-8; CDR3 protein: ASRSGVGITGELF
J gene: TRBJ1-2; V gene: TRBV27; CDR3 protein: ASSSTGTGVFGYT
J gene: TRBJ2-3; V gene: TRBV7-2; CDR3 protein: ASSLAPRATDTQY
J gene: TRBJ2-7; V gene: TRBV21-1; CDR3 protein: ASSTIRGIPYEQY
J gene: TRBJ2-1; V gene: TRBV9; CDR3 protein: ASSVVGGGLAPNEQF
J gene: TRBJ1-1; V gene: TRBV11-3; CDR3 protein: ASSTGPLTEAF
J gene: TRBJ2-3; V gene: TRBV7-2; CDR3 protein: ASSSGTYKTDTQY
J gene: TRBJ2-7; V gene: TRBV6-6; CDR3 protein: ASSSRTSGSEQY
J gene: TRBJ2-2; V gene: TRBV11-3; CDR3 protein: ASSLRSTGELF
J gene: TRBJ2-7; V gene: TRBV7-9; CDR3 protein: ASSFVGRLRTEQY
J gene: TRBJ2-1; V gene: TRBV9; CDR3 protein: ASSVGGSDFAEQF
J gene: TRBJ2-7; V gene: TRBV4-1; CDR3 protein: ASSQEGGSWDEQY
J gene: TRBJ1-1; V gene: TRBV7-9; CDR3 protein: ASSRSIGGVNTEAF